Here is one TCR beta chain with its context. These data belong to a study of identical twins. Trimming shortened V by 2 bases and J by 0 bases, and 22 bases separated the two germline ends. This CDR3 comprises 20 residues. Per germline, CDR1 KGHDR and CDR2 SFDVKD. TCRdb re-derived calls from the 5' RACE reads in MiXCR, one entry per CDR3 protein. The sample contains some 730,000 distinct CDR3 sequences, around a sixth of which appear only once. The same data also contributed to another study, on T cells expressing NK-cell markers. Per that study: In the group of eight sequenced donors, seven were HCMV-seropositive and one was seronegative.

The sample taken for sequencing was PBMCs. The rearrangement links TRBV24-1 to TRBJ2-4; D is perhaps TRBD2 (5 bases). This clonotype was sampled from a woman between 18 and 29 years old in good health. The CDR3 DNA reads TGTGCCACCAGTGATTCTGCCGGGATTTTGGGCCACCAAGCCAAAAACATTCAGTACTTC. It codes for CATSDSAGILGHQAKNIQYF.